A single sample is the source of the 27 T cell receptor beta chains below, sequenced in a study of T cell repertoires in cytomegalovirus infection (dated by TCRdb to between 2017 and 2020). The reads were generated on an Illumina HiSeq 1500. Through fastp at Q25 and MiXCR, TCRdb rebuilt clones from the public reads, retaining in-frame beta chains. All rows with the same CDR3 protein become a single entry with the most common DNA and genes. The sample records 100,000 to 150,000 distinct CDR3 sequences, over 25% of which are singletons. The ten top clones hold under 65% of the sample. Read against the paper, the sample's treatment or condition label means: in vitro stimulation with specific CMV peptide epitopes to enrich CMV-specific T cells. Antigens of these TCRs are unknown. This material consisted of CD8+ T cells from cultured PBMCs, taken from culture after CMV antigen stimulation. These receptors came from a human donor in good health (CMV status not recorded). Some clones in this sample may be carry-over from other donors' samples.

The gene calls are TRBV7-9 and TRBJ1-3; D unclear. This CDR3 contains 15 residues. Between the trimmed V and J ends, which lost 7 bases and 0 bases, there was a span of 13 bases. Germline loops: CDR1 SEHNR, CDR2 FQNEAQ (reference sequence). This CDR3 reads CASTTPGLSGNTIYF. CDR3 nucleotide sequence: TGTGCCAGCACCACGCCCGGTCTCTCTGGAAACACCATATATTTT.

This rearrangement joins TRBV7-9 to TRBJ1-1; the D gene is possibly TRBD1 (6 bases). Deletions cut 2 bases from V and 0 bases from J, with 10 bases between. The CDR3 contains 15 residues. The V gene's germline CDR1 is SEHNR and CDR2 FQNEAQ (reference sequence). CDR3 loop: CASSLLQGMNTEAFF. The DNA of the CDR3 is TGTGCCAGCAGCTTACTACAGGGTATGAACACTGAAGCTTTCTTT.

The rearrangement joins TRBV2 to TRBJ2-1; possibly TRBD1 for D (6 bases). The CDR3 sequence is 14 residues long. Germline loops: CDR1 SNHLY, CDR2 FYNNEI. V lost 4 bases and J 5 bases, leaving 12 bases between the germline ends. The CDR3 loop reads CASSVTGSNNEQFF. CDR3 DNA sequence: TGTGCCAGCAGTGTAACAGGGAGTAACAATGAGCAGTTCTTC.

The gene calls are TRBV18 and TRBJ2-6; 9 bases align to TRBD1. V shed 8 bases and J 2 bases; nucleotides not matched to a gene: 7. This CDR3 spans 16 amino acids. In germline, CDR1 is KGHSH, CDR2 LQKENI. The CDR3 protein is CASRGQGHTGANVLTF. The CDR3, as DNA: TGTGCCAGCCGGGGACAGGGCCACACTGGGGCCAACGTCCTGACTTTC.

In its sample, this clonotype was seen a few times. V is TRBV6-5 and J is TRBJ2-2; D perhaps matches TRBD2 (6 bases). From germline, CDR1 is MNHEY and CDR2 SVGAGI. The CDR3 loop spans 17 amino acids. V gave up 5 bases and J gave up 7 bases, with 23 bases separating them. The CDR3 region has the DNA TGTGCCAGCAGTCACAAACCTACCGGGGGTCTCGTCGGGGAGCTGTTTTTT. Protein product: CASSHKPTGGLVGELFF.

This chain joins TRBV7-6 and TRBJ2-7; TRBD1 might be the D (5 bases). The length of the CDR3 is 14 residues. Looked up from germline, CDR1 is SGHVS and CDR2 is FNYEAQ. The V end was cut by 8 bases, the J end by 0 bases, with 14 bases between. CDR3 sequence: CASGAGYGSYEQYF. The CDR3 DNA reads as TGTGCCAGCGGGGCAGGGTACGGCTCCTACGAGCAGTACTTC. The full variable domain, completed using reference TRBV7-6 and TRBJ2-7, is GAGVSQSPRYKVTKRGQDVALRCDPISGHVSLYWYRQALGQGPEFLTYFNYEAQQDKSGLPNDRFSAERPEGSISTLTIQRTEQRDSAMYRCASGAGYGSYEQYFGPGTRLTVT.

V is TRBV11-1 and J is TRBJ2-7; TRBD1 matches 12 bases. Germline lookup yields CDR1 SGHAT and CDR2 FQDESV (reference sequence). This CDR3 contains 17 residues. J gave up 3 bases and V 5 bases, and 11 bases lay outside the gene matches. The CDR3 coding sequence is TGTGCCAGCAGCAGAGCCCGGGACAGGGGGCACGACTACGAGCAGTACTTC. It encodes CASSRARDRGHDYEQYF. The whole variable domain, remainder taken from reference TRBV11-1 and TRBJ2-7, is EAEVAQSPRYKITEKSQAVAFWCDPISGHATLYWYRQILGQGPELLVQFQDESVVDDSQLPKDRFSAERLKGVDSTLKIQPAELGDSAMYLCASSRARDRGHDYEQYFGPGTRLTVT.

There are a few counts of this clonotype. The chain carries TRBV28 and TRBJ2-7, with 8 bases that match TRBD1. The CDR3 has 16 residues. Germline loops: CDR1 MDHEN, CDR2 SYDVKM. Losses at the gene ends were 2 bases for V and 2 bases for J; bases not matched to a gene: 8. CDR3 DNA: TGTGCCAGCAGTTTAATGACAGGGGATTTGACCTACGAGCAGTACTTC. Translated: CASSLMTGDLTYEQYF. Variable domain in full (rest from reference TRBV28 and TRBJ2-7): DVKVTQSSRYLVKRTGEKVFLECVQDMDHENMFWYRQDPGLGLRLIYFSYDVKMKEKGDIPEGYSVSREKKERFSLILESASTNQTSMYLCASSLMTGDLTYEQYFGPGTRLTVT.

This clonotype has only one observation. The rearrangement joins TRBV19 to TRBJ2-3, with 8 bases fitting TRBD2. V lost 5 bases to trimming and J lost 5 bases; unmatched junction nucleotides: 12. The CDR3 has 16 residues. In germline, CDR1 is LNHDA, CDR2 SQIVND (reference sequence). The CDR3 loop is CASSSSGSGAVDTQYF. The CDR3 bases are TGTGCCAGTAGTTCATCGGGTAGCGGGGCGGTAGATACGCAGTATTTT.

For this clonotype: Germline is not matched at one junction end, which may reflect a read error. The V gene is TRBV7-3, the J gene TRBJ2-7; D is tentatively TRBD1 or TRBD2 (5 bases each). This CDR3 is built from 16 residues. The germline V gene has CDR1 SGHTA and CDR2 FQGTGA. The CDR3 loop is CASSADPGTVSYEQNF. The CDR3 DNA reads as TGTGCCAGCAGCGCCGACCCCGGGACGGTATCCTACGAGCAGAACTTC.

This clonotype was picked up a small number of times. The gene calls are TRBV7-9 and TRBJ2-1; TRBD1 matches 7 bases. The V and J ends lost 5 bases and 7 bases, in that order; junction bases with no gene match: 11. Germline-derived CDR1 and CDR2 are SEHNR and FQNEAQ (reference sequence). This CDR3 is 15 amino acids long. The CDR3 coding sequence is TGTGCCAGCAGCCACGGGACAGTCGGACCAAATGAGCAGTTCTTC. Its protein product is CASSHGTVGPNEQFF.

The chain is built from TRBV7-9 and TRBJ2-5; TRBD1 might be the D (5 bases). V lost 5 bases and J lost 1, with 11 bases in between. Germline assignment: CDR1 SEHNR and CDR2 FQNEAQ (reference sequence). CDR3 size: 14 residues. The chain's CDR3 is CASSVAQGQETQYF. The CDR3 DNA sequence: TGTGCCAGCAGCGTCGCGCAGGGCCAAGAGACCCAGTACTTC.

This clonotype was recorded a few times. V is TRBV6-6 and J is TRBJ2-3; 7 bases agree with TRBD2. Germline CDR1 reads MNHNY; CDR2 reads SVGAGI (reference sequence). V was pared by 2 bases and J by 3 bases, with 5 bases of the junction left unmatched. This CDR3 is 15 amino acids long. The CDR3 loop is CASSYLADTTDTQYF. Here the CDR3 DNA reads TGTGCCAGCAGTTACCTAGCGGACACGACAGATACGCAGTATTTT.

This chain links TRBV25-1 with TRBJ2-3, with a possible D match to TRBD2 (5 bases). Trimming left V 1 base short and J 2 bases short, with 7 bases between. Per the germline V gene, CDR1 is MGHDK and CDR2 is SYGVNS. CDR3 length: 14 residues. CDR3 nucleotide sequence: TGTGCCAGCAGTGAATCGGGAACCACAGATACGCAGTATTTT. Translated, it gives CASSESGTTDTQYF.

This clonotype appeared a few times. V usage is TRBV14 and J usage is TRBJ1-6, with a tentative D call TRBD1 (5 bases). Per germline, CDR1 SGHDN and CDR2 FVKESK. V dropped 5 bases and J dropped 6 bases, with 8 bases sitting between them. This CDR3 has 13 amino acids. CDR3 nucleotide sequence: TGTGCCAGCAGCAGGAGGGGTAATTCACCCCTCCACTTT. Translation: CASSRRGNSPLHF.

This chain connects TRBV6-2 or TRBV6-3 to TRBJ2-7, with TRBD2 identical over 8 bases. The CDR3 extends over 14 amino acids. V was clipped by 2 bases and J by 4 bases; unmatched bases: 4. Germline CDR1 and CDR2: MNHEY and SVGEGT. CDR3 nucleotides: TGTGCCAGCAGTTACCCGGGACTAGTTTACGAGCAGTACTTC. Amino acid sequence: CASSYPGLVYEQYF.

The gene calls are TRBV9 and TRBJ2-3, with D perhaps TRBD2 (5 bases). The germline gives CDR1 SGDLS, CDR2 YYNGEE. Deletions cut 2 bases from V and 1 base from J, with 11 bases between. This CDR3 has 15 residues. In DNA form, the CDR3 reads TGTGCCAGCAGCGTTTTGGACGGGGGCACAGATACGCAGTATTTT. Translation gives CASSVLDGGTDTQYF.

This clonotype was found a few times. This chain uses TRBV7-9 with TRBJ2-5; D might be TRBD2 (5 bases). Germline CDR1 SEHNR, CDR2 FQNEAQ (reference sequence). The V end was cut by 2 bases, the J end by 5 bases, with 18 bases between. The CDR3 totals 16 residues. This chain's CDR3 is CASSLLEGLPRETQYF. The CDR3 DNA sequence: TGTGCCAGCAGCTTACTTGAGGGCCTGCCCCGGGAGACCCAGTACTTC.

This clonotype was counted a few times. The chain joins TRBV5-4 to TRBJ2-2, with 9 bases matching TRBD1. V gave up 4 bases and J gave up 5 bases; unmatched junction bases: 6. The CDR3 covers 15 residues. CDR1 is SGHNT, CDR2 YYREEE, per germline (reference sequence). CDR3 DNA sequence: TGTGCCAGCAGCCAGGGACAGGGCGTAACCGGGGAGCTGTTTTTT. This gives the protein CASSQGQGVTGELFF.

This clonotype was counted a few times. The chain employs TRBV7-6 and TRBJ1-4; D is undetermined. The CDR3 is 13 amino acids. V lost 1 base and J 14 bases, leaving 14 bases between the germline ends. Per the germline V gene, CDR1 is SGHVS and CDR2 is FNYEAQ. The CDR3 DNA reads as TGTGCCAGCAGCTTAGTGCCCTCATTGGGGCTGTTTTTT. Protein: CASSLVPSLGLFF. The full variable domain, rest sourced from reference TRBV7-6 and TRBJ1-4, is GAGVSQSPRYKVTKRGQDVALRCDPISGHVSLYWYRQALGQGPEFLTYFNYEAQQDKSGLPNDRFSAERPEGSISTLTIQRTEQRDSAMYRCASSLVPSLGLFFGSGTQLSVL.

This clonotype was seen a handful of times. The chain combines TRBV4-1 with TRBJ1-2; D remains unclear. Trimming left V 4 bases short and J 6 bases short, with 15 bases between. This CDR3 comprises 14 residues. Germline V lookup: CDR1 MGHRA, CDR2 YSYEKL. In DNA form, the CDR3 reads TGCGCCAGCAGCCCCGCCGGGAGTGACGATGGCTACACCTTC. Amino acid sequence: CASSPAGSDDGYTF.

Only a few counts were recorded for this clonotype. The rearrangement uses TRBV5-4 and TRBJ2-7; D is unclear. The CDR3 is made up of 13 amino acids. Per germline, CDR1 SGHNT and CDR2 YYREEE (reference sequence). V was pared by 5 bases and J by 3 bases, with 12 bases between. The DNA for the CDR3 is TGTGCCAGCAGTGAGGATCCAGACTACGAGCAGTACTTC. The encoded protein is CASSEDPDYEQYF.

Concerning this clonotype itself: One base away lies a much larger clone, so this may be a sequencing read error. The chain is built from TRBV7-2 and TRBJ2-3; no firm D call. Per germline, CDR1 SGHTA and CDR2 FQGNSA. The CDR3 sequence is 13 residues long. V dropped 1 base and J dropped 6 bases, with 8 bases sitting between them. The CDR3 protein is CASSLESQDTQYF. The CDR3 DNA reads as TGTGCCAGCAGCTTAGAAAGCCAGGATACGCAGTATTTT.

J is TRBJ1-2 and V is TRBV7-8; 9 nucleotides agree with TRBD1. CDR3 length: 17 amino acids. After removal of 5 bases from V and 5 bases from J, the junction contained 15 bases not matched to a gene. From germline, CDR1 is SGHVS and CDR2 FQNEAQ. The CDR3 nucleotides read TGTGCCAGCAGCGCAAGGTCCGGACAGGGGTCCCTATATGGCTACACCTTC. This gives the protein CASSARSGQGSLYGYTF.

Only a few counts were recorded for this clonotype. In DNA form, the CDR3 reads TGTGCCAGCAGCTTAGACGGACAGGGGTATTTTACGATCTACGAGCAGTACTTC. This gives the protein CASSLDGQGYFTIYEQYF. The chain employs TRBV7-2 and TRBJ2-7; 9 bases match TRBD1. Germline-derived CDR1 and CDR2 are SGHTA and FQGNSA. The CDR3 has 18 residues. Trimming removed 1 base from V and 3 bases from J; junction bases left unmatched: 13.

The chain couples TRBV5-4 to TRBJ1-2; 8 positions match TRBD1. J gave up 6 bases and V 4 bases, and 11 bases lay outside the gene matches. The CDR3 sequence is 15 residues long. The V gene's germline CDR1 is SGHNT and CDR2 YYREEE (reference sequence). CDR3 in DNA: TGTGCCAGCAGCCTTGGACAGGGCAGCTTAAATGGCTACACCTTC. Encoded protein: CASSLGQGSLNGYTF.

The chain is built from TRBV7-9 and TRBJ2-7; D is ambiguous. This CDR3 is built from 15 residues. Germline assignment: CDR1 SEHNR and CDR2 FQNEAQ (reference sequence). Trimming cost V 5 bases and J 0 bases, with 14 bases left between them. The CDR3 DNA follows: TGTGCCAGCAGCCCCCGGGCCTCGAGCTCCTACGAGCAGTACTTC. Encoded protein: CASSPRASSSYEQYF.